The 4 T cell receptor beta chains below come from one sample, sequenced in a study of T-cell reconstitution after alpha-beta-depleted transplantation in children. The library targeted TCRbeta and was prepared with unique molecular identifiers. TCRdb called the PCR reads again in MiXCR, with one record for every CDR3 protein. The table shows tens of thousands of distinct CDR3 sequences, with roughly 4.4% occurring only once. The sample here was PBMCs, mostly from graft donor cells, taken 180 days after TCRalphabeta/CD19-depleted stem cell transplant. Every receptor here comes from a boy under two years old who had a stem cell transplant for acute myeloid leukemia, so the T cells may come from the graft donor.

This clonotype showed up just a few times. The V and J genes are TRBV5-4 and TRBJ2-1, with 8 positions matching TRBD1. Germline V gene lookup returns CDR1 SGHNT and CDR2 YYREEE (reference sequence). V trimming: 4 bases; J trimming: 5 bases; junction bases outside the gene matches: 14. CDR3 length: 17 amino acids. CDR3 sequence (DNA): TGTGCCAGCAGCGAGAATTACAGGGGGGTTGTCGACAATGAGCAGTTCTTC. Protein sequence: CASSENYRGVVDNEQFF.

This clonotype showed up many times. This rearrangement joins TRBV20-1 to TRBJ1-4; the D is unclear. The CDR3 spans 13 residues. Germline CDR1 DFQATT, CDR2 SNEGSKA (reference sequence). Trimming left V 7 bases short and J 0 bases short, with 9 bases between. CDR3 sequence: CSGRSATNEKLFF. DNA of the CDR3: TGCAGTGGCCGCTCTGCAACTAATGAAAAACTGTTTTTT.

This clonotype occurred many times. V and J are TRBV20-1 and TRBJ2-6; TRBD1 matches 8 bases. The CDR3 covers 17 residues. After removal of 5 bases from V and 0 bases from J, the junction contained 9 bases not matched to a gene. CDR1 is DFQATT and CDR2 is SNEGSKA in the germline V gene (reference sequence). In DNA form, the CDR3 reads TGCAGTGCTTCACTGACAGGGGAAACCTCTGGGGCCAACGTCCTGACTTTC. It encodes CSASLTGETSGANVLTF.

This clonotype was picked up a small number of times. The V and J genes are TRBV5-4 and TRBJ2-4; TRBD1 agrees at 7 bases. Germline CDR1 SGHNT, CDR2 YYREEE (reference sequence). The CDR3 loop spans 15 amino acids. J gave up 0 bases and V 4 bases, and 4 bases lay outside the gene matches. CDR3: CASSLTGVAKNIQYF. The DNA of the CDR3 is TGTGCCAGCAGCCTAACAGGGGTAGCCAAAAACATTCAGTACTTC.